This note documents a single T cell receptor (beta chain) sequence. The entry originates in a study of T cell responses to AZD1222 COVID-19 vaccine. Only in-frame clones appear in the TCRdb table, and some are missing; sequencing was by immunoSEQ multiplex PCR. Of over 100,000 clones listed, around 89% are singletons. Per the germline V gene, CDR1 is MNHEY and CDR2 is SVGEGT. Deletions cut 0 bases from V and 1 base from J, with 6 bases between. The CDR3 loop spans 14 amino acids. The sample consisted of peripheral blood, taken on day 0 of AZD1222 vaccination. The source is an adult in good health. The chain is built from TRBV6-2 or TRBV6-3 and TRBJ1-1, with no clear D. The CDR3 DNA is TGTGCCAGCAGTTACTCGCGAAGGAACACTGAAGCTTTCTTT. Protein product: CASSYSRRNTEAFF.